The 24 T cell receptor beta chains listed next were all sequenced from one sample in a study of shared clonotypes between healthy human individuals. Repertoires were generated with immunoSEQ multiplex PCR, while TCRdb's copy carries only in-frame clones and drops some. The data show about 1.5 million clones, 95% to 99% seen once. Sequenced material: naive CD4+ T cells sorted from blood. Subset denoted: CD45RA+ positively selected. These receptors all stem from a man aged 25 to 45 in good health.

Of note for this clone: Additional DNA sequences in this sample encode the identical CDR3. The J gene is TRBJ2-7, the V gene TRBV7-2, with 7 positions matching TRBD2. CDR3 size: 14 residues. Trimming at V came to 1 base and at J to 4 bases, leaving 4 bases not matched to a gene. Germline CDR1 SGHTA, CDR2 FQGNSA. CDR3 in DNA: TGTGCCAGCAGCTTAGTCGGGAGGACGTACGAGCAGTACTTC. It codes for CASSLVGRTYEQYF.

V usage is TRBV14 and J usage is TRBJ2-5; 7 bases are a match to TRBD1. The CDR3 contains 15 residues. Germline CDR1 is SGHDN and CDR2 is FVKESK. J was trimmed by 4 bases and V by 2 bases; bases with no gene match: 7. The CDR3 nucleotides read TGTGCCAGCAGCCAACTGACAGGGTTTGCAGAGACCCAGTACTTC. It codes for CASSQLTGFAETQYF. Combining the CDR3 with reference TRBV14 and TRBJ2-5 gives the whole variable domain EAGVTQFPSHSVIEKGQTVTLRCDPISGHDNLYWYRRVMGKEIKFLLHFVKESKQDESGMPNNRFLAERTGGTYSTLKVQPAELEDSGVYFCASSQLTGFAETQYFGPGTRLLVL.

The chain couples TRBV9 to TRBJ2-7, with no clear D. Trimming cost V 1 base and J 0 bases, with 11 bases left between them. CDR3 length: 15 residues. CDR1 and CDR2 (germline): SGDLS, YYNGEE. CDR3 loop: CASSVSAGRSYEQYF. The CDR3 nucleotides read TGTGCCAGCAGCGTATCGGCAGGCCGCTCCTACGAGCAGTACTTC.

Written as DNA, the CDR3 is TGTGCCAGCACCCTTGGAGCGACAAACACTGAAGCTTTCTTT. It specifies CASTLGATNTEAFF. The rearrangement links TRBV6-1 to TRBJ1-1; D ambiguous. Per germline, CDR1 MNHNS and CDR2 SASEGT. Deletions cut 7 bases from V and 2 bases from J, with 14 bases between. The CDR3 sequence is 14 residues long.

The V and J genes are TRBV5-4 and TRBJ2-7, with 12 bases aligning to TRBD2. This CDR3 is built from 17 residues. V dropped 5 bases and J dropped 0; count of bases not matched to a gene: 9. Per germline, CDR1 SGHNT and CDR2 YYREEE (reference sequence). In DNA form, the CDR3 reads TGTGCCAGCAGTTCCGGACTAGCGGGATTGAGCTCCTACGAGCAGTACTTC. Translated, it gives CASSSGLAGLSSYEQYF.

V is TRBV29-1 and J is TRBJ1-2; D gene uncertain. Between the trimmed V and J ends, which lost 7 bases and 2 bases, there was a span of 11 bases. Germline V gene sequence: CDR1 SQVTM, CDR2 ANQGSEA. The CDR3 sequence is 12 residues long. In nucleotides, the CDR3 is TGCAGCGCCAGAGGCCTAAACTATGGCTACACCTTC. Translated: CSARGLNYGYTF.

V and J are TRBV10-3 and TRBJ2-1; D might be TRBD2 (6 bases). The germline CDR1 and CDR2 sequences are ENHRY and SYGVKD. Trimming cost V 3 bases and J 4 bases, with 13 bases left between them. The CDR3 sequence is 15 residues long. CDR3 sequence: CAISDLRGTYNEQFF. Here the CDR3 DNA reads TGTGCCATCAGTGATCTGAGAGGGACTTACAATGAGCAGTTCTTC.

This chain joins TRBV9 and TRBJ1-3; 7 nucleotides agree with TRBD1. Germline V gene sequence: CDR1 SGDLS, CDR2 YYNGEE. V was clipped by 4 bases and J by 4 bases; unmatched bases: 14. The CDR3 length is 17 residues. Here the CDR3 DNA reads TGTGCCAGCAGCCCCCGCCGGAGCAGGGGGAAAGGAAACACCATATATTTT. It is translated as CASSPRRSRGKGNTIYF. Supplemented by reference TRBV9 and TRBJ1-3, the full variable domain reads DSGVTQTPKHLITATGQRVTLRCSPRSGDLSVYWYQQSLDQGLQFLIQYYNGEERAKGNILERFSAQQFPDLHSELNLSSLELGDSALYFCASSPRRSRGKGNTIYFGEGSWLTVV.

The chain uses TRBV6-5 and TRBJ1-1; the match to TRBD1 covers 7 bases. The germline CDR1 and CDR2 sequences are MNHEY and SVGAGI. V shed 2 bases and J 4 bases; nucleotides not matched to a gene: 10. The length of the CDR3 is 16 residues. Written as DNA, the CDR3 is TGTGCCAGCAGTTACACAGGGGCGCGCATGAGCACTGAAGCTTTCTTT. Protein: CASSYTGARMSTEAFF.

This rearrangement joins TRBV2 to TRBJ2-2, with D unresolved. Trimming removed 8 bases at V and 0 bases at J, with 25 bases between. This CDR3 spans 19 amino acids. In germline, CDR1 is SNHLY, CDR2 FYNNEI. CDR3 sequence reads: CASSARATSLISNTGELFF. CDR3 bases: TGTGCCAGCTCCGCTCGGGCGACAAGTTTGATCTCGAACACCGGGGAGCTGTTTTTT. The variable domain in full, with the rest retrieved from reference TRBV2 and TRBJ2-2, is EPEVTQTPSHQVTQMGQEVILRCVPISNHLYFYWYRQILGQKVEFLVSFYNNEISEKSEIFDDQFSVERPDGSNFTLKIRSTKLEDSAMYFCASSARATSLISNTGELFFGEGSRLTVL.

The rearrangement uses TRBV10-3 and TRBJ1-3, with 9 bases aligning to TRBD1. V lost 6 bases to trimming and J lost 4 bases; unmatched junction nucleotides: 10. Germline V gives CDR1 ENHRY, CDR2 SYGVKD. CDR3 length: 16 residues. DNA for the CDR3: TGTGCCATCAGGGACTACGGGACAGGGCTCGGAAACACCATATATTTT. Translating it yields CAIRDYGTGLGNTIYF.

The rearrangement links TRBV9 to TRBJ2-1; TRBD2 is a possible D gene (5 bases). V was clipped by 0 bases and J by 0 bases, with 13 bases between them. The CDR3 runs to 17 residues. Germline V gives CDR1 SGDLS, CDR2 YYNGEE. This CDR3 reads CASSVVGETTSYNEQFF. Written as DNA, the CDR3 is TGTGCCAGCAGCGTAGTTGGGGAGACAACCTCCTACAATGAGCAGTTCTTC.

The J gene is TRBJ2-3, the V gene TRBV7-3; D might be TRBD2 (6 bases). The CDR3 extends over 15 amino acids. Germline V gene sequence: CDR1 SGHTA, CDR2 FQGTGA. Trimming shortened V by 3 bases and J by 4 bases, and 14 bases separated the two germline ends. CDR3: CASSFSAGPPDTQYF. The CDR3 DNA is TGTGCCAGCAGCTTTTCGGCGGGACCCCCAGATACGCAGTATTTT. Filled out from reference TRBV7-3 and TRBJ2-3, the complete variable domain reads GAGVSQTPSNKVTEKGKYVELRCDPISGHTALYWYRQSLGQGPEFLIYFQGTGAADDSGLPNDRFFAVRPEGSVSTLKIQRTERGDSAVYLCASSFSAGPPDTQYFGPGTRLTVL.

The gene calls are TRBV18 and TRBJ2-5; 8 bases map to TRBD2. CDR3 length equals 15 residues. Trimming took 3 bases from V and 4 from J; bases not matched to a gene: 7. Germline V gene lookup returns CDR1 KGHSH and CDR2 LQKENI. CDR3 nucleotides: TGTGCCAGCTCACCTCGCGGGAGGATGGGAGAGACCCAGTACTTC. Protein: CASSPRGRMGETQYF.

The chain has TRBV5-4 and TRBJ1-2; TRBD1 aligns across 7 bases. The CDR3 loop spans 15 amino acids. The V gene end was trimmed by 4 bases and the J gene end by 3 bases; junction bases not matched to a gene: 9. The germline V gene encodes CDR1 SGHNT and CDR2 YYREEE (reference sequence). The CDR3 reads CASSGRDRLHYGYTF. The CDR3, as DNA: TGTGCCAGCAGCGGCCGGGACAGACTCCACTATGGCTACACCTTC.

This chain joins TRBV2 and TRBJ2-7, with 8 bases matching TRBD2. V trimming: 11 bases; J trimming: 3 bases; junction bases outside the gene matches: 6. The CDR3 is 12 amino acids. Germline loops: CDR1 SNHLY, CDR2 FYNNEI. The CDR3 bases are TGTGCCTCGGGACTAGATAACTACGAGCAGTACTTC. Translating it yields CASGLDNYEQYF.

The V call is TRBV5-1, the J call TRBJ2-5; the match to TRBD1 covers 7 bases. With 4 bases clipped from V and 4 bases from J, the junction kept 7 bases outside the gene matches. The CDR3 consists of 14 residues. In germline, CDR1 is SGHRS, CDR2 YFSETQ. CDR3 residues: CASSLQGLRETQYF. In DNA, the CDR3 is TGCGCCAGCAGCCTACAGGGGCTGAGAGAGACCCAGTACTTC.

The chain uses TRBV2 and TRBJ2-7, with D possibly TRBD2 on 5 matching bases. The V and J ends lost 0 bases and 0 bases respectively, with 9 bases between them. Germline CDR1 reads SNHLY; CDR2 reads FYNNEI. This CDR3 region has 15 residues. The CDR3 loop reads CASSEATGYSYEQYF. The CDR3 bases are TGTGCCAGCAGTGAAGCGACGGGATACTCCTACGAGCAGTACTTC.

The chain carries TRBV5-1 and TRBJ2-3; possibly TRBD2 for D (6 bases). CDR1 SGHRS and CDR2 YFSETQ come from the germline V gene. CDR3 length: 16 residues. Trimming cost V 7 bases and J 1 base, with 19 bases left between them. For the CDR3, the DNA is TGCGCCAGCCGAATAGCCGGGGCGGGGCGCACAGATACGCAGTATTTT. It encodes CASRIAGAGRTDTQYF.

Of note for this clone: This specimen includes other DNA sequences encoding the same CDR3. The genes are TRBV2 and TRBJ2-1, with D perhaps TRBD2 (5 bases). Germline CDR1 is SNHLY and CDR2 is FYNNEI. V lost 3 bases to trimming and J lost 10 bases, with 10 bases between them. The CDR3 contains 12 residues. CDR3 nucleotides: TGTGCCAGCAGTGACCTCGGGAACGAGCAGTTCTTC. Protein: CASSDLGNEQFF.

This clone was found once. The CDR3 protein is CASSQDVTALQPQHF. In DNA form, the CDR3 reads TGCGCCAGCAGCCAAGATGTGACGGCTCTTCAGCCCCAGCATTTT. V and J are TRBV4-3 and TRBJ1-5; D unclear. V was shortened by 0 bases and J by 6 bases, with 12 bases between the two germline ends. The CDR3 consists of 15 residues. Germline V CDR1 and CDR2: LGHNA, YSLEER.

The CDR3 is CASKPQGGSGPEQYF. As DNA, the CDR3 is TGCGCCAGCAAACCCCAGGGGGGATCGGGTCCCGAGCAGTACTTC. The chain recombines TRBV10-2 with TRBJ2-7, with D perhaps matching TRBD1 (7 bases). The germline V gene has CDR1 WSHSY and CDR2 SAAADI. V dropped 7 bases and J dropped 6 bases, with 22 bases sitting between them. The CDR3 totals 15 residues.

For this clone: Other DNA variants within this sample encode the same CDR3. The chain uses TRBV29-1 and TRBJ2-2; 12 bases are a match to TRBD2. With V trimmed by 4 bases and J by 3 bases, 0 bases remained unmatched. The CDR3 is 14 amino acids. Germline V gives CDR1 SQVTM, CDR2 ANQGSEA. CDR3 sequence: CSVGLAGDTGELFF. Written as DNA, the CDR3 is TGCAGCGTTGGACTAGCGGGAGACACCGGGGAGCTGTTTTTT.

The V and J genes are TRBV5-1 and TRBJ1-1; tentative D call: TRBD1 (5 bases). This CDR3 comprises 12 residues. Germline V gene data show CDR1 as SGHRS and CDR2 as YFSETQ. Trimming pared 0 bases from V and 11 bases from J, leaving 11 bases between. As DNA, the CDR3 is TGCGCCAGCAGCTTGGTGCAGGGAACGGCTTTCTTT. It yields the protein CASSLVQGTAFF.